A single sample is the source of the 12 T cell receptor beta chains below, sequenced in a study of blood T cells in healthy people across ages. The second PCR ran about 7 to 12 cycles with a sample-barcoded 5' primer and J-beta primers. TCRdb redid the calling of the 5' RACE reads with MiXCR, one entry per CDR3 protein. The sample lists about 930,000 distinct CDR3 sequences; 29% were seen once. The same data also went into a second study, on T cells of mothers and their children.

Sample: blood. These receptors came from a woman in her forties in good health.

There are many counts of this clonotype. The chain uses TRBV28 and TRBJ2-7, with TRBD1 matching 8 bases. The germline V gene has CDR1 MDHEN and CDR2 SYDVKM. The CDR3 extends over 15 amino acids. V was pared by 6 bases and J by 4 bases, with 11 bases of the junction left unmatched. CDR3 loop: CASRMDRAKPYEQYF. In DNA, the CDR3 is TGTGCCAGCAGAATGGACAGGGCTAAACCTTACGAGCAGTACTTC.

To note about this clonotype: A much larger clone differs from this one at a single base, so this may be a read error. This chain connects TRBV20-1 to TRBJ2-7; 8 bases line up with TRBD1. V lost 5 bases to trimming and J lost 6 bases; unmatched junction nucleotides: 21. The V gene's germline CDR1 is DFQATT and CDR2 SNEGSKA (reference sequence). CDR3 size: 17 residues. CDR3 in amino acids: CSAQREPGTGRSCEQYF. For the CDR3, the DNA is TGCAGTGCTCAGAGAGAGCCCGGGACAGGAAGGAGTTGCGAGCAGTACTTC.

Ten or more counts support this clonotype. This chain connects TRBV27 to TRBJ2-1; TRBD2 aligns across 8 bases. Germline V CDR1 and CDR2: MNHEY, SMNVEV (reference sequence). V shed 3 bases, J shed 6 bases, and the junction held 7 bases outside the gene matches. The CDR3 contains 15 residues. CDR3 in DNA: TGTGCCAGCAGTTTGTCCGGGACTAGTGTCAATGAGCAGTTCTTC. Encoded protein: CASSLSGTSVNEQFF.

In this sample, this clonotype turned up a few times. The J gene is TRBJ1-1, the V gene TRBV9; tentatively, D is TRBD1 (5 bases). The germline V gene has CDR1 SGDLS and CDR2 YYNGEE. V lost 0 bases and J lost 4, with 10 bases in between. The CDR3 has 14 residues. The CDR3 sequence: CASSVDQGPTEAFF. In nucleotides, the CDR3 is TGTGCCAGCAGCGTAGATCAGGGTCCCACTGAAGCTTTCTTT.

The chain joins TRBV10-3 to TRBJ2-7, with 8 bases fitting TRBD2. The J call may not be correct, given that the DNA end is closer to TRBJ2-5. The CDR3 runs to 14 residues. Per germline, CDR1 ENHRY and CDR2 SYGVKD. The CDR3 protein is CAISESTSGETQYF. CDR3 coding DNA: TGTGCCATCAGTGAGTCAACTAGCGGAGAGACCCAGTACTTC.

CDR3 sequence: CASSLDTGEDTEAFF. CDR3 sequence (DNA): TGTGCCAGCAGTTTGGACACAGGGGAAGACACTGAAGCTTTCTTT. The rearrangement uses TRBV28 and TRBJ1-1, with 7 bases that match TRBD1. The germline CDR1 and CDR2 sequences are MDHEN and SYDVKM. V lost 3 bases, J lost 3 bases, and 7 bases stayed unmatched. CDR3 length: 15 residues.

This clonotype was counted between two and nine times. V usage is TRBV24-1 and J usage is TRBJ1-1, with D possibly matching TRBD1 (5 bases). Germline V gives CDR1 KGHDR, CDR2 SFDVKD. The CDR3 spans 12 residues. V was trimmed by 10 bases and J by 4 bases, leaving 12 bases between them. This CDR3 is CATVGRGTEAFF. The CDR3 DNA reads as TGTGCCACTGTAGGGAGGGGCACTGAAGCTTTCTTT.

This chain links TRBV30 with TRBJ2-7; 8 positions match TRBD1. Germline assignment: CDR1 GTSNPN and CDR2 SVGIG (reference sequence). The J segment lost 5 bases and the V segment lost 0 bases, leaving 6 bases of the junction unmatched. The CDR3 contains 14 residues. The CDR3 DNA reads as TGTGCCTGGAGTGTACTGACAGGGGTAAACGAGCAGTACTTC. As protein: CAWSVLTGVNEQYF.

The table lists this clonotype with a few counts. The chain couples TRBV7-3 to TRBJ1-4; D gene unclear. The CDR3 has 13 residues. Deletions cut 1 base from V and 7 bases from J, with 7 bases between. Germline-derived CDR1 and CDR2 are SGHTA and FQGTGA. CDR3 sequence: CASSLMGGEKLFF. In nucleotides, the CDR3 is TGTGCCAGCAGCTTAATGGGCGGTGAAAAACTGTTTTTT.

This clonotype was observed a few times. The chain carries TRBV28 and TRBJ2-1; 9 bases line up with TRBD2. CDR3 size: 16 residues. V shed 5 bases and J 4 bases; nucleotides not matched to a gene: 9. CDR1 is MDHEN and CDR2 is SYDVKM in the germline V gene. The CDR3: CASSPDRTSVYNEQFF. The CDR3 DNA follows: TGTGCCAGCAGTCCTGACCGGACTAGCGTTTACAATGAGCAGTTCTTC.

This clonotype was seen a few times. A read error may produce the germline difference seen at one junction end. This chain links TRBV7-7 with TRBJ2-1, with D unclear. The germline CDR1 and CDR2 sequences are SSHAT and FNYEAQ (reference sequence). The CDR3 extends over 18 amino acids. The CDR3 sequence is CASSYRVTEFVTYNEQFF. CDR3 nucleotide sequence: TGTGCTAGCAGCTACCGAGTCACGGAGTTTGTGACCTACAATGAGCAGTTCTTC. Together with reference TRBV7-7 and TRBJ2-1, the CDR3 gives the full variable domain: GAGVSQSPRYKVTKRGQDVTLRCDPISSHATLYWYQQALGQGPEFLTYFNYEAQPDKSGLPSDRFSAERPEGSISTLTIQRTEQRDSAMYRCASSYRVTEFVTYNEQFFGPGTRLTVL.

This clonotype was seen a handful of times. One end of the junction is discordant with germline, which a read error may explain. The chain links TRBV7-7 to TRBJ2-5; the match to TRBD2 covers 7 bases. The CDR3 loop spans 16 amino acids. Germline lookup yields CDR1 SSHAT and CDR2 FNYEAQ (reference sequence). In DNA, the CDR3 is TGTGCTAGCAGCCCCCTAGGAGCGGGGATTAAAGAGACCCAGTACTTC. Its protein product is CASSPLGAGIKETQYF. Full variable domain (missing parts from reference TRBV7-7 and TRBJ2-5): GAGVSQSPRYKVTKRGQDVTLRCDPISSHATLYWYQQALGQGPEFLTYFNYEAQPDKSGLPSDRFSAERPEGSISTLTIQRTEQRDSAMYRCASSPLGAGIKETQYFGPGTRLLVL.